This TCR beta chain appears in the sequencing data of a study of blood T cell repertoires in COVID-19. The wider study: The samples span acute and convalescent COVID-19 from the United States, Italy and Spain.

The CDR3 spans 14 residues. Losses at the gene ends were 5 bases for V and 10 bases for J; bases not matched to a gene: 8. CDR1 and CDR2 from the germline V gene are KGHDR and SFDVKD. As handled by the study authors: Amplified reference gene primers provided the basis for estimating nucleated cell counts. This table comes from immunoSEQ multiplex PCR, and its TCRdb copy is limited to in-frame clones, with some not included. The V and J calls and clone size are taken from that table; D and trimming were inferred from the DNA. The table has over 40,000 clones, about nine tenths seen once; the top ten hold 5% to 5.5%.

The clonotype originates from an older man with acute or convalescent COVID-19. The chain uses TRBV24-1 and TRBJ2-1; 9 bases match TRBD1. The sample comprised peripheral blood. For the CDR3, the DNA is TGTGCCACCAGTGTGGAAGCGGGGACAGGGGAGCAGTTCTTC. As protein: CATSVEAGTGEQFF.